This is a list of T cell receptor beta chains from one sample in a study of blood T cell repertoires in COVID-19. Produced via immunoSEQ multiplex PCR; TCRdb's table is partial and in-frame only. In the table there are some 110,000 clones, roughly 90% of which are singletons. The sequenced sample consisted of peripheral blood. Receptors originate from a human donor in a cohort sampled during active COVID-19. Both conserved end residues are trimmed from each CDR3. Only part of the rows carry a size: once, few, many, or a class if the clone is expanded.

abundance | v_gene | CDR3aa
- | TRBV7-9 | ASSPLESGSHETQY
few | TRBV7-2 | ASSPGTSWGNEQF
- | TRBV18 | ASSPPGSGLYNEQF
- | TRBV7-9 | ASSLRTDYEQY
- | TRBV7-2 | ASSPRRPDTQY
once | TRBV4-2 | ASSQALSGVAGPQH
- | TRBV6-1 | ASSDPIGVARYEQY
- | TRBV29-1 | SVEAAGAGNTIY
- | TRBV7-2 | ASSLARQGRAKNIQY
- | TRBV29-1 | SVARDRDLYGYT
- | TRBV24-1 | ATSDLQQGWSTDTQY
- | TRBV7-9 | ASSLTTGAGEQY
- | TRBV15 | ATSREKDRDNEQF
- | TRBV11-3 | ASSPRTERKNIQY
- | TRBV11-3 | ATETGRLSGANVLT
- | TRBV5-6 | ASSFGQASTDTQY
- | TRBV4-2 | ASSQQLAGSNTGELF
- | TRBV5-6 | ASSPRRNYGYT